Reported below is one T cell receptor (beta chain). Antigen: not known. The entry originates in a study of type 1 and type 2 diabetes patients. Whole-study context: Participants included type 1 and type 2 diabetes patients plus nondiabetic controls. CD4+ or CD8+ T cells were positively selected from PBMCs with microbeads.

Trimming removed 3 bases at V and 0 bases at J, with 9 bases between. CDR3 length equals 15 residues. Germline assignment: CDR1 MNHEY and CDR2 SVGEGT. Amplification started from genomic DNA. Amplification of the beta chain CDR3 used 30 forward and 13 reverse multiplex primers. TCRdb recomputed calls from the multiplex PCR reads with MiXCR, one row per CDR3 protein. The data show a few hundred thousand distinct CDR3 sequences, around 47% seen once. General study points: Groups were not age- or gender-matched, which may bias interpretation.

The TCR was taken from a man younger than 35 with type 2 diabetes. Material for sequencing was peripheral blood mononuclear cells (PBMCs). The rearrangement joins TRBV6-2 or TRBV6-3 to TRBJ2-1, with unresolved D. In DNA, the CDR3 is TGTGCCAGCAGTTATGTCAGCCTCTCCTACAATGAGCAGTTCTTC. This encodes CASSYVSLSYNEQFF.